What follows are 19 T cell receptor beta chains derived from one specimen sequenced in a study of control samples from healthy donors and cancer patients. TCRdb's table, derived via immunoSEQ multiplex PCR, lists solely in-frame clones and lacks some. The sample has roughly 120,000 clones, 80% to 90% seen once. Sequencing was done on a sample of PBMCs. The source is a woman between 50 and 59 years old with colorectal cancer.

This clone has just a few counts. The V call is TRBV5-6, the J call TRBJ2-7, with D maybe TRBD1 (6 bases). This CDR3 comprises 15 residues. Trimming shortened V by 4 bases and J by 5 bases, and 19 bases separated the two germline ends. Germline CDR1 is SGHDT and CDR2 is YYEEEE. The CDR3 reads CASSTYTGQVHEQYF. The CDR3 bases are TGTGCCAGCAGCACCTACACAGGGCAGGTACACGAGCAGTACTTC.

The chain is built from TRBV29-1 and TRBJ1-2; maybe TRBD1 (6 bases). V lost 4 bases, J lost 4 bases, and 16 bases lay in between. This CDR3 region has 14 residues. Germline V gene lookup returns CDR1 SQVTM and CDR2 ANQGSEA. CDR3 protein: CSVARGGRGYGYTF. CDR3 nucleotides: TGCAGCGTTGCACGGGGGGGGCGCGGCTATGGCTACACCTTC. The full variable domain, its missing parts supplied by reference TRBV29-1 and TRBJ1-2, is SAVISQKPSRDICQRGTSLTIQCQVDSQVTMMFWYRQQPGQSLTLIATANQGSEATYESGFVIDKFPISRPNLTFSTLTVSNMSPEDSSIYLCSVARGGRGYGYTFGSGTRLTVV.

This chain joins TRBV3-1 (or the pseudogene TRBV3-2) and TRBJ2-5, with unresolved D. V shed 0 bases and J shed 4 bases, with 3 bases lying between them. The CDR3 covers 12 residues. Germline-derived CDR1 and CDR2 are LGHDT and YNNKEL (reference sequence). CDR3 in amino acids: CASSQDRETQYF. The CDR3 DNA follows: TGTGCCAGCAGCCAAGATCGAGAGACCCAGTACTTC.

This rearrangement joins TRBV7-8 to TRBJ1-3; D not certain. Germline V gene data show CDR1 as SGHVS and CDR2 as FQNEAQ. With 3 bases removed from V and 0 bases from J, the gap between germline ends came to 9 bases. This CDR3 contains 15 residues. The CDR3 nucleotides read TGTGCCAGCAGCTTTTCAAGCCGCTCTGGAAACACCATATATTTT. Translating it yields CASSFSSRSGNTIYF.

The chain couples TRBV7-3 to TRBJ2-1; D uncertain. This CDR3 region has 15 residues. The germline V and J ends were trimmed by 5 bases and 5 bases, with 16 bases remaining between them. Looked up from germline, CDR1 is SGHTA and CDR2 is FQGTGA. CDR3 residues: CASSANSATNNEQFF. CDR3 coding DNA: TGTGCCAGCAGCGCCAATTCCGCGACAAACAATGAGCAGTTCTTC.

The rearrangement uses TRBV7-9 and TRBJ1-1, with a weak D call TRBD1 (5 bases). With 2 bases removed from V and 1 base from J, the gap between germline ends came to 8 bases. Per germline, CDR1 SEHNR and CDR2 FQNEAQ (reference sequence). The CDR3 loop spans 14 amino acids. The CDR3 DNA sequence: TGTGCCAGCAGCTTAATTCAGGGGAACACTGAAGCTTTCTTT. This codes for CASSLIQGNTEAFF.

The CDR3 region is CASSLLVQGMKISYEQYF. CDR3 coding DNA: TGTGCCAGCAGCTTACTCGTACAGGGGATGAAGATCTCCTACGAGCAGTACTTC. The genes are TRBV7-8 and TRBJ2-7; 7 nucleotides align to TRBD1. V gave up 2 bases and J gave up 0 bases; unmatched junction bases: 13. This CDR3 spans 18 amino acids. Per the germline V gene, CDR1 is SGHVS and CDR2 is FQNEAQ.

This clone was found once. Other nucleotide sequences in the sample specify the same CDR3. The V call is TRBV28, the J call TRBJ1-3, with D possibly TRBD1 on 6 matching bases. V was trimmed by 6 bases and J by 4 bases, leaving 16 bases between them. Germline CDR1 and CDR2: MDHEN and SYDVKM. This CDR3 has 15 residues. The CDR3 loop reads CASRSDRVPGNTIYF. In DNA, the CDR3 is TGTGCCAGCAGGTCGGACAGAGTTCCGGGAAACACCATATATTTT.

The J gene is TRBJ2-2, the V gene TRBV14; TRBD2 agrees at 8 bases. The CDR3 contains 15 residues. Per germline, CDR1 SGHDN and CDR2 FVKESK. Unmatched junction bases numbered 3, after V lost 3 bases and J lost 3 bases. The DNA of the CDR3 is TGTGCCAGCAGCCACCTAGCGGGTTACACCGGGGAGCTGTTTTTT. As protein: CASSHLAGYTGELFF. The complete variable domain, with remaining parts taken from reference TRBV14 and TRBJ2-2, reads EAGVTQFPSHSVIEKGQTVTLRCDPISGHDNLYWYRRVMGKEIKFLLHFVKESKQDESGMPNNRFLAERTGGTYSTLKVQPAELEDSGVYFCASSHLAGYTGELFFGEGSRLTVL.

The sample holds one count of this clone. J is TRBJ1-1 and V is TRBV2; D not certain. Germline V gene lookup returns CDR1 SNHLY and CDR2 FYNNEI. V lost 8 bases and J lost 5, with 15 bases in between. The CDR3 has 13 residues. CDR3 amino acids: CASLLRSKTEAFF. The CDR3 bases are TGTGCCAGCTTGTTGAGGTCGAAAACTGAAGCTTTCTTT.

The chain employs TRBV18 and TRBJ2-2; perhaps D is TRBD1 or TRBD2 (6 bases each). The V gene lost 0 bases and the J gene lost 1 base, with 12 bases spanning the gap. CDR1 is KGHSH and CDR2 is LQKENI in the germline V gene. This CDR3 spans 17 amino acids. Written as DNA, the CDR3 is TGTGCCAGCTCACCACCCTGGGGGGCTCAGAACACCGGGGAGCTGTTTTTT. This sequence encodes CASSPPWGAQNTGELFF.

The chain joins TRBV5-6 to TRBJ2-7; no definite D call. The V end lost 2 bases, the J end lost 0 bases, and 6 bases lay between the germline ends. Germline assignment: CDR1 SGHDT and CDR2 YYEEEE. This CDR3 is built from 13 residues. The CDR3 reads CASSLKPSYEQYF. CDR3 DNA: TGTGCCAGCAGCTTAAAACCCTCCTACGAGCAGTACTTC.

Only a few counts were recorded for this clone. V and J are TRBV6-6 and TRBJ2-5; possibly TRBD1 for D (5 bases). V was cut by 0 bases and J by 7 bases, with 18 bases left in between. Germline-derived CDR1 and CDR2 are MNHNY and SVGAGI (reference sequence). The CDR3 loop spans 16 amino acids. CDR3 in DNA: TGTGCCAGCAGTTACTCTGAAAGGGGCGGATCGCGGACCCAGTACTTC. It yields the protein CASSYSERGGSRTQYF.

The J gene is TRBJ2-1, the V gene TRBV6-5; D gene unclear. Trimming pared 4 bases from V and 0 bases from J, leaving 13 bases between. The CDR3 has 16 residues. The germline V gene encodes CDR1 MNHEY and CDR2 SVGAGI. For the CDR3, the DNA is TGTGCCAGCAGTTCAAGACCAGCGAGCTCCTACAATGAGCAGTTCTTC. Translated, it gives CASSSRPASSYNEQFF.

J is TRBJ1-2 and V is TRBV9, with TRBD1 as a possible D gene (5 bases). In germline, CDR1 is SGDLS, CDR2 YYNGEE. This CDR3 region has 14 residues. The V end was cut by 4 bases, the J end by 2 bases, with 12 bases between. The CDR3 DNA sequence: TGTGCCAGCAGCCCAATGGGGGGAAACTATGGCTACACCTTC. This gives the protein CASSPMGGNYGYTF.

The chain joins TRBV30 to TRBJ2-5; no clear D gene. Deletions cut 0 bases from V and 3 bases from J, with 5 bases between. The CDR3 contains 12 residues. Germline values: CDR1 GTSNPN, CDR2 SVGIG (reference sequence). CDR3 region: CAWSVSKETQYF. For the CDR3, the DNA is TGTGCCTGGAGTGTATCGAAAGAGACCCAGTACTTC.

The chain has TRBV30 and TRBJ2-2, with no clear D. The ends were cut back, 0 bases at V and 2 bases at J, with 4 bases in the middle. CDR3 length: 13 residues. Germline loops: CDR1 GTSNPN, CDR2 SVGIG (reference sequence). CDR3 protein: CAWSVRNTGELFF. The CDR3 nucleotides read TGTGCCTGGAGTGTGCGAAACACCGGGGAGCTGTTTTTT.

This clone was counted a single time. The CDR3 loop is CASSLLYRWGRPRIGYEQYF. CDR3 nucleotide sequence: TGTGCCAGCAGTTTATTATATCGTTGGGGGAGGCCTCGAATAGGATACGAGCAGTACTTC. V is TRBV28 and J is TRBJ2-7, with D possibly matching TRBD2 (6 bases). Germline loops: CDR1 MDHEN, CDR2 SYDVKM. This CDR3 spans 20 amino acids. V was pared by 1 base and J by 4 bases, with 29 bases between.

This clone has just a few counts. The rearrangement links TRBV11-2 to TRBJ2-3, with D possibly being TRBD2 (6 bases). The CDR3 extends over 16 amino acids. Germline V CDR1 and CDR2: SGHAT, FQNNGV. V was cut by 5 bases and J by 1 base, with 16 bases left in between. The DNA for the CDR3 is TGTGCCAGCAGCCCTGGGGCGACGGGGGGCACAGATACGCAGTATTTT. Encoded protein: CASSPGATGGTDTQYF.